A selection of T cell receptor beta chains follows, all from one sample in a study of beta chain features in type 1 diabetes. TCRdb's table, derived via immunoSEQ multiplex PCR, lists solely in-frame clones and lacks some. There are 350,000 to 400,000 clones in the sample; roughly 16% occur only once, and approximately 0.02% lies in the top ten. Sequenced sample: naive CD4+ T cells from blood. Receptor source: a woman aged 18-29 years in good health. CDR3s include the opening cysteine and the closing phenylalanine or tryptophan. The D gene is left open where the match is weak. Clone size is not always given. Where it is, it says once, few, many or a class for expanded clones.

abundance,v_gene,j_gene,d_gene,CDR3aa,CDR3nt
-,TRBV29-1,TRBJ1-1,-,CSAVRAATMNTEAFF,TGCAGCGCCGTCAGGGCAGCAACCATGAACACTGAAGCTTTCTTT
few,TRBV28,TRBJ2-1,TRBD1,CASSPGTASYNEQFF,TGTGCCAGCAGCCCCGGGACAGCGAGTTACAATGAGCAGTTCTTC
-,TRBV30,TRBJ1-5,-,CAWRVSLNQPQHF,TGTGCCTGGAGAGTAAGCTTAAATCAGCCCCAGCATTTT
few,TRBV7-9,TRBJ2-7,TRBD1,CASSRRQGPYEQYF,TGTGCCAGCAGTCGGAGACAGGGCCCTTACGAGCAGTACTTC
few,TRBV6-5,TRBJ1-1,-,CASSYLQGEAFF,TGTGCCAGCAGCTACTTACAGGGTGAAGCTTTCTTT
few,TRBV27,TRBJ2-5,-,CASSSPLRGPQETQYF,TGTGCCAGCAGTTCTCCTCTGCGCGGGCCACAAGAGACCCAGTACTTC
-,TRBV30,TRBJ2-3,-,CAWEQTGRPDTQYF,TGTGCCTGGGAACAGACAGGGAGGCCAGATACGCAGTATTTT
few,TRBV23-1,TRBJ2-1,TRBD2,CASSHEAGASYNEQFF,TGCGCCAGCAGTCATGAGGCGGGAGCCTCCTACAATGAGCAGTTCTTC
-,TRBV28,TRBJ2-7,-,CASSTSGVRFTSYEQYF,TGTGCCAGCAGTACCTCGGGGGTGCGGTTCACCTCCTACGAGCAGTACTTC
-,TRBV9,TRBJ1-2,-,CASSVDDNPYGYTF,TGTGCCAGCAGCGTAGATGACAATCCCTATGGCTACACCTTC
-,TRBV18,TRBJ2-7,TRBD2,CASSPAGLAGGGEQYF,TGTGCCAGCTCACCGGCGGGACTAGCGGGAGGAGGGGAGCAGTACTTC
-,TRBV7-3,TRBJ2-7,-,CASSPGGDEQYF,TGTGCCAGCAGCCCCGGAGGGGACGAGCAGTACTTC
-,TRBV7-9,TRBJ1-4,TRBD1,CASSLGQVGPATNEKLFF,TGTGCCAGCAGCTTGGGACAGGTCGGCCCCGCAACTAATGAAAAACTGTTTTTT
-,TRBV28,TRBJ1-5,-,CASSWGGGQPQHF,TGTGCCAGCAGTTGGGGAGGTGGTCAGCCCCAGCATTTT
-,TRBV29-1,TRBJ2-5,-,CSVVRNLRQETQYF,TGCAGCGTTGTAAGAAACTTACGGCAAGAGACCCAGTACTTC
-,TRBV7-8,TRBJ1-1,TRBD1,CASSPDRGWTEAFF,TGTGCCAGCAGCCCTGACAGGGGGTGGACTGAAGCTTTCTTT
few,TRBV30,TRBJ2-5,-,CAWSVGAGVLETQYF,TGTGCCTGGAGTGTAGGGGCAGGGGTTTTAGAGACCCAGTACTTC
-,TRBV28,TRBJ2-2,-,CASSLSVGELFF,TGTGCCAGCAGTTTATCTGTCGGGGAGCTGTTTTTT
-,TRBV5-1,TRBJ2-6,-,CASSSGVTGANVLTF,TGCGCCAGCAGCTCCGGGGTTACTGGGGCCAACGTCCTGACTTTC